The clone carrying this TCR beta chain has more than one count but fewer than ten. Its matching antigen is unknown. This sample is part of a study of blood T cells in healthy people across ages. Background on the study: Template switching retrieved approximately one barcoded beta molecule for each two T cells.

The CDR3 is made up of 15 amino acids. Unmatched junction bases numbered 6, after V lost 1 base and J lost 6 bases. Per the germline V gene, CDR1 is SGHTA and CDR2 is FQGNSA. A sample-barcoded 5' primer and a J-beta primer mix were used in a second PCR of roughly 6 to 11 cycles. The template-switch adaptor was a 5' adaptor with 12 random nucleotides. It tagged each cDNA molecule. A single record per CDR3 protein comes from TCRdb applying MiXCR to the 5' RACE reads. There are 800,000 or so distinct CDR3 sequences in the sample; about half occur only once, and around a sixth lies in the top ten. The study drew donors from healthy Caucasian individuals in Russia aged roughly 6 to 90. Study observations and caveats: A conclusive naive versus antigen-experienced comparison was prevented by the unsorted PBMCs.

This chain joins TRBV7-2 and TRBJ2-1; 7 bases align to TRBD2. The material sequenced was blood. The receptor was isolated from a man older than 75 in good health. CDR3: CASSLVAGAFNEQFF. The CDR3 DNA follows: TGTGCCAGCAGCTTAGTTGCGGGAGCCTTCAATGAGCAGTTCTTC.